This record looks at one T cell receptor beta chain sequence and its context. This clone showed up just once. Which antigen it targets is not known. No base quality values were provided; no much bigger clone lies one nucleotide off. The CDR3 regions of human TCRbeta chains were analyzed by immunosequencing. The authors processed their data as follows. TCRs in the repertoires were compared against a reference library of SARS-CoV-2-specific TCRs that had been generated with the MIRA antigen-specificity platform. Breadth meant the fraction of unique TCRs that were SARS-CoV-2-associated, whereas depth meant the fraction of total T cells that were SARS-CoV-2-associated. Using the MIRA data, every spike-specific TCR was mapped to the spike region that the TCR reacted to and assigned to either a CD4 or a CD8 class. Log10-transformed breadth and depth values were compared by one-way ANOVA with Sidak's multiple comparisons tests. TCRdb limited this immuneACCESS table to in-frame rearrangements with V and J called. A share of clones is missing; checked studies link under half to unresolved V genes, and the rest is unexplained. V and J calls and clone size are those listed in that table; D and trimming were worked out from the DNA. The sample table contains under 110,000 clones; only one count was recorded for about 87% of them. The top ten clones comprise about a tenth of the sample.

The time point label on this specimen signifies: about 28 days (+/-7) after the second vaccine dose. Because spike-specific TCR depth and breadth did not differ between the two schedules, AZD1222 recipients who got a second dose at roughly 4 weeks were pooled with those who got a second dose at roughly 12 weeks. Vaccinee samples were obtained from the UK trials COV001 and COV002, which included a single-blind randomized controlled phase 2/3 trial of AZD1222 (ChAdOx1 nCoV-19) in healthy adults. Trial participant PBMC samples were collected at day 0 and day 28 after the second dose for TCRbeta chain sequencing. The data derive from a study of T cell responses to AZD1222 COVID-19 vaccine (dated by TCRdb to the early 2020s). Regarding the study in general: TCR sequencing covered more than 230 trial participants: approximately 200 given two doses of AZD1222 and about 26 given two doses of MenACWY control vaccine. Enrollment into the trials was organized by age into subgroups of 18-55, 56-69 and 70-plus years, and those subgroups contained approximately 160, 26 and 62 TCR-sequenced participants, respectively. Here is what the overall study found, with its caveats: The 56-69-year group was small, and its depth increase did not reach significance, likely because of low power. Nearly half of unique spike-specific TCRs reportedly recognized epitopes outside regions mutated in the B.1.351 and B.1.1.7 variants. After two AZD1222 doses, spike-specific TCR breadth and depth were significantly higher than at day 0 and than in MenACWY recipients. Conclusions about previously exposed vaccinees are limited, since just a handful of AZD1222 recipients were seropositive for SARS-CoV-2 at baseline. Participants were mostly white British, with more females than males. The authors suggested clonal diversity may have been underestimated. The vaccine-associated CD4 TCRs covered the entire spike protein, and the dominant responses fell in regions 160-218 and 743-854. Because no day 14 peak-response samples were available, repertoires were characterized only after the peak T cell response.

The germline V gene (reference sequence) specifies DFQATT as CDR1 and SNEGSKA as CDR2. V was cut back by 0 bases and J by 6 bases, leaving a gap of 3 bases between them. There are 11 amino acids in the CDR3, from cysteine to phenylalanine inclusive. Only the CDR3 region is kept as DNA, spanning 33 bases read in frame from base 1. This material consisted of peripheral blood, taken 28 days after the second AZD1222 dose. This sequence was found in an adult who received the AZD1222 COVID-19 vaccine. The rearranged chain carries TRBV20-1 and TRBJ2-1, with no D gene named confidently. Read as DNA, the sequence is TGCAGTGCTAGAGAATTCAATGAGCAGTTCTTC. Its coded protein is CSAREFNEQFF.